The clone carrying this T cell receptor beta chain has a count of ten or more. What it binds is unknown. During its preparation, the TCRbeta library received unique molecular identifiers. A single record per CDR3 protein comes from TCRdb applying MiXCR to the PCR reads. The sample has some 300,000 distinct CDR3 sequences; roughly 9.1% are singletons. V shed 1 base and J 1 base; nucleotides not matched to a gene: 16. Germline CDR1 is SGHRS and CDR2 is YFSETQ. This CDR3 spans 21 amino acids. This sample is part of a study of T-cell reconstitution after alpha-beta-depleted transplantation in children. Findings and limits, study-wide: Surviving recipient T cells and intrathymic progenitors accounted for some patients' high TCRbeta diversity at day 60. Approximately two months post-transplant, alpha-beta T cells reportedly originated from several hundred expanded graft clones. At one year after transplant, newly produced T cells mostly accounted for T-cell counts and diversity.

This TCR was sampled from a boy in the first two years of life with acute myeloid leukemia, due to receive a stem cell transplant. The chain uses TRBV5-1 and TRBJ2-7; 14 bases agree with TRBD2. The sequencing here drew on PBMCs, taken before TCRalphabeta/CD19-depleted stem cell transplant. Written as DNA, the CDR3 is TGCGCCAGCAGCTTGAGCTTGGACAGGGGACTAGCGGGAGAGCTATCCTACGAGCAGTACTTC. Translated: CASSLSLDRGLAGELSYEQYF.